These 15 T cell receptor beta chains were all obtained from the same sample, sequenced in a study of breast tumors, draining lymph nodes, adjacent tissues. MiXCR was run by TCRdb on the multiplex PCR reads, yielding one entry per CDR3 protein. This table holds under 25,000 distinct CDR3 sequences, approximately 41% found once. The sequenced sample consisted of breast tumor tissue. Receptor source: a female donor with breast cancer. Some clones in this sample may be carry-over from other donors' samples.

The chain employs TRBV5-1 and TRBJ1-3; TRBD1 is a possible D gene (5 bases). The germline V gene encodes CDR1 SGHRS and CDR2 YFSETQ. V was shortened by 0 bases and J by 0 bases, with 7 bases between the two germline ends. This CDR3 is built from 15 residues. Written as DNA, the CDR3 is TGCGCCAGCAGCTTGGGGGGGTCCTCTGGAAACACCATATATTTT. Translation gives CASSLGGSSGNTIYF.

As to this clonotype: One end of the junction fails to match germline, which may point to a read error. DNA for the CDR3: TGCGCCAGCAGTCTATATGGACCAGCGGGAGTTCTCGAGCAGTACTTC. This sequence encodes CASSLYGPAGVLEQYF. The rearrangement links TRBV27 to TRBJ2-7; 8 bases line up with TRBD2. Germline V gene data show CDR1 as MNHEY and CDR2 as SMNVEV (reference sequence). CDR3 size: 16 residues.

This chain links TRBV6-4 with TRBJ2-2; 12 nucleotides match TRBD2. J lost 6 bases, V lost 5 bases, and 1 base had no gene match. The germline gives CDR1 MRHNA, CDR2 SNTAGT. The CDR3 totals 14 residues. The CDR3 sequence is CASSSSGRAGELFF. The CDR3 DNA reads TGTGCCAGCAGTTCTAGCGGGAGGGCCGGGGAGCTGTTTTTT.

CDR3 nucleotide sequence: TGTGCCAGCAGTAGCAGGGTATCGGACAATGAGCAGTTCTTC. Translation: CASSSRVSDNEQFF. The V and J genes are TRBV3-1 and TRBJ2-1, with D tentatively TRBD1 (5 bases). CDR1 is LGHDT, CDR2 YNNKEL, per germline (reference sequence). This CDR3 contains 14 residues. The V end lost 6 bases, the J end lost 5 bases, and 14 bases lay between the germline ends.

By sample fraction, this clonotype is medium-sized (0.01 to 0.1%). This rearrangement joins TRBV20-1 to TRBJ1-3; D possibly corresponds to TRBD1 (6 bases). V dropped 6 bases and J dropped 2 bases, with 11 bases sitting between them. Looked up from germline, CDR1 is DFQATT and CDR2 is SNEGSKA (reference sequence). The CDR3 spans 13 residues. This chain's CDR3 is CSAPGDAGNTIYF. CDR3 DNA sequence: TGCAGTGCGCCAGGGGACGCTGGAAACACCATATATTTT.

Many counts were recorded for this clonotype. The V gene is TRBV6-5, the J gene TRBJ1-2; TRBD1 might be the D (5 bases). CDR1 and CDR2 (germline): MNHEY, SVGAGI. The CDR3 runs to 15 residues. V was clipped by 4 bases and J by 5 bases, with 17 bases between them. The CDR3 protein is CASSSTQRGVYGYTF. The DNA of the CDR3 is TGTGCCAGCAGTTCCACCCAGAGAGGGGTATATGGCTACACCTTC.

A remark on this clonotype: It may be a read error: a sequence one base away is much more abundant. Here the CDR3 omits its conserved ending phenylalanine or tryptophan, so a read error is the likely source. The V and J genes are TRBV28 and TRBJ2-5; 10 bases are shared with TRBD1. Per germline, CDR1 MDHEN and CDR2 SYDVKM. V lost 3 bases and J lost 2; bases outside the gene matches: 3. This CDR3 is built from 15 residues. The CDR3 DNA is TGTGCCAGCAGTTTGAGGACAGGGGGTCAAGAGACCCAGTACTCC. This codes for CASSLRTGGQETQYS.

About this clonotype: A much larger clonotype is one base distant, so this may be a read error. The gene calls are TRBV28 and TRBJ2-7; D possibly corresponds to TRBD2 (6 bases). CDR3 length equals 14 residues. Germline values: CDR1 MDHEN, CDR2 SYDVKM. CDR3 coding DNA: TGTGCCAGCAGCCTGATTGGAGGGTCCTACGGGCAGTACTTC. It encodes CASSLIGGSYGQYF.

In its sample, this clonotype was seen a few times. It may be a read error: a sequence one base away is much more abundant. The rearrangement links TRBV20-1 to TRBJ2-1, with TRBD2 identical over 10 bases. Germline CDR1 and CDR2: DFQATT and SNEGSKA (reference sequence). The CDR3 has 16 residues. V dropped 3 bases and J dropped 8; count of bases not matched to a gene: 13. The CDR3 nucleotides read TGCAGTGCTAGGAGCCTAGCGGGAGTCGCTTCGGATGAGCAGTTCTTC. Its translation is CSARSLAGVASDEQFF.

This clonotype has a count of ten or more. The rearrangement uses TRBV12-3 or TRBV12-4 and TRBJ2-2, with a possible D match to TRBD1 (5 bases). This CDR3 comprises 15 residues. Between the trimmed V and J ends, which lost 6 bases and 0 bases, there was a span of 11 bases. Written as DNA, the CDR3 is TGTGCCAGCAGCTTGACAGTTTCGAACACCGGGGAGCTGTTTTTT. This sequence encodes CASSLTVSNTGELFF.

On this clonotype itself: This may stem from a read error, because a much larger clone lies one nucleotide away. The chain combines TRBV6-6 with TRBJ2-5; possible D gene TRBD2, 6 bases. Per germline, CDR1 MNHNY and CDR2 SVGAGI (reference sequence). V shed 5 bases and J shed 3 bases, with 16 bases lying between them. This CDR3 spans 15 amino acids. Here the CDR3 DNA reads TGTGCCAGCAGTCGCAGGCCCGCGGGGAAAGAGACCCAGTACTTC. Its protein product is CASSRRPAGKETQYF.

This clonotype has at least ten counts. A read error may be the cause here, since a much bigger clone is one base away. V usage is TRBV20-1 and J usage is TRBJ2-7; D may be TRBD2 (5 bases). There are 14 residues in the CDR3. Trimming stripped 0 bases from V and 6 bases from J, with 15 bases between. The V gene's germline CDR1 is DFQATT and CDR2 SNEGSKA (reference sequence). The CDR3, as DNA: TGCAGTGCTAGAGATCACAGCGGTGCCTCCGAGCAGTACTTC. It encodes CSARDHSGASEQYF.

This clonotype was detected many times. At one end the junction does not follow the germline gene, possibly because of a read error. This chain joins TRBV9 and TRBJ2-5, with D unclear. The CDR3 runs to 14 residues. The germline V gene encodes CDR1 SGDLS and CDR2 YYNGEE. CDR3: CASSKGFGPETQSF. The CDR3 DNA sequence: TGTGCCAGCAGTAAGGGTTTTGGGCCGGAGACCCAGTCCTTC.

At least ten counts were recorded for this clonotype. V gene TRBV5-1 combines with J gene TRBJ2-5, with TRBD1 identical over 7 bases. The germline CDR1 and CDR2 sequences are SGHRS and YFSETQ. This CDR3 has 14 amino acids. V was pared by 5 bases and J by 2 bases, with 6 bases of the junction left unmatched. The CDR3: CASSTGTAQETQYF. As DNA, the CDR3 is TGCGCCAGCAGTACCGGGACAGCGCAAGAGACCCAGTACTTC.

This clonotype was counted many times. The chain is built from TRBV2 and TRBJ2-4; 8 nucleotides line up with TRBD2. This CDR3 contains 15 residues. V lost 8 bases, J lost 0 bases, and 6 bases stayed unmatched. Per the germline V gene, CDR1 is SNHLY and CDR2 is FYNNEI. The CDR3 sequence is CASSERERAKNIQYF. CDR3 DNA sequence: TGTGCCAGCTCGGAGCGGGAGCGAGCCAAAAACATTCAGTACTTC.